The 10 T cell receptor beta chains reported below all come from one sample, sequenced in a study of breast tumors, draining lymph nodes, adjacent tissues. MiXCR was run by TCRdb on the multiplex PCR reads, yielding one entry per CDR3 protein. Found here are fewer than 300,000 distinct CDR3 sequences, about 30% of them singletons; the top ten hold 1.3% to 1.5%. Axillary draining lymph nodes of breast cancer patients supplied the node samples. Sequencing input: axillary lymph node tissue. The source is a female donor with breast cancer. Some clones in this sample may be carry-over from other donors' samples.

This clonotype was recorded at least ten times. The chain is built from TRBV18 and TRBJ2-7, with D perhaps matching TRBD1 (6 bases). CDR1 is KGHSH and CDR2 is LQKENI in the germline V gene. The CDR3 extends over 16 amino acids. Trimming stripped 3 bases from V and 2 bases from J, with 17 bases between. The CDR3 reads CASSPRDTSTTYEQYF. CDR3 DNA: TGTGCCAGCTCACCTAGGGACACATCAACAACCTACGAGCAGTACTTC.

This clonotype was detected many times. The CDR3 nucleotides are TGCGCCAGCAGGGGAACTAGCGGGAGAGGAAATACGCAGTATTTT. As protein: CASRGTSGRGNTQYF. The chain joins TRBV4-1 to TRBJ2-3; 11 bases agree with TRBD2. J gave up 7 bases and V 6 bases, and 9 bases lay outside the gene matches. CDR1 MGHRA and CDR2 YSYEKL come from the germline V gene. This CDR3 region has 15 residues.

CDR3: CSASAPGFPYEQYF. The CDR3 DNA is TGCAGTGCTAGTGCCCCGGGATTCCCCTACGAGCAGTACTTC. The gene calls are TRBV20-1 and TRBJ2-7; possible D gene TRBD2, 5 bases. The ends were cut back, 3 bases at V and 2 bases at J, with 14 bases in the middle. Per the germline V gene, CDR1 is DFQATT and CDR2 is SNEGSKA (reference sequence). The CDR3 runs to 14 residues.

There are many counts of this clonotype. The chain has TRBV20-1 and TRBJ1-2; a possible D gene is TRBD1 (5 bases). V lost 3 bases and J 5 bases, leaving 10 bases between the germline ends. Germline assignment: CDR1 DFQATT and CDR2 SNEGSKA (reference sequence). The CDR3 sequence is 12 residues long. The CDR3 DNA reads TGCAGTGCTAGTGCGGACATGTATGGCTACACCTTC. Translation gives CSASADMYGYTF.

The table lists this clonotype with a few counts. The CDR3 here is CASSASGALEAFF. In DNA form, the CDR3 reads TGTGCCAGTAGTGCCTCAGGGGCCCTAGAAGCTTTCTTT. The rearrangement uses TRBV19 and TRBJ1-1; perhaps TRBD1 as D (6 bases). CDR1 is LNHDA, CDR2 SQIVND, per germline (reference sequence). The CDR3 runs 13 residues. Deletions cut 5 bases from V and 8 bases from J, with 15 bases between.

This clonotype rates as medium-sized. The V call is TRBV7-2, the J call TRBJ1-6; TRBD1 is a possible D gene (6 bases). The germline V gene has CDR1 SGHTA and CDR2 FQGNSA. CDR3 length: 14 residues. The V and J ends lost 5 bases and 8 bases respectively, with 13 bases between them. The CDR3 reads CASSPRQGYSPLHF. CDR3 DNA sequence: TGTGCCAGCAGCCCAAGGCAGGGGTATTCACCCCTCCACTTT.

As to this clonotype: A clone one base away is much larger, so this may be a read error. This sequence joins TRBV11-3 and TRBJ2-2; 8 nucleotides align to TRBD1. The CDR3 length is 15 residues. CDR1 and CDR2 from the germline V gene are SGHNT and YENEEA. The V segment lost 4 bases and the J segment 4 bases; nucleotides outside the gene matches: 5. The CDR3 region is CASSSGTGATGELFF. Written as DNA, the CDR3 is TGTGCCAGCAGCTCCGGGACAGGAGCCACCGGGGAGCTGTTTTTT.

This clonotype was counted at least ten times. The V call is TRBV27, the J call TRBJ2-3; D unresolved. The CDR3 sequence is 15 residues long. Trimming shortened V by 3 bases and J by 2 bases, and 12 bases separated the two germline ends. Germline V gene lookup returns CDR1 MNHEY and CDR2 SMNVEV (reference sequence). CDR3 loop: CASSFRGLNTDTQYF. Written as DNA, the CDR3 is TGTGCCAGCAGTTTCCGTGGGCTCAACACAGATACGCAGTATTTT.

Only a few counts were recorded for this clonotype. A read error may be the cause here, since a much bigger clone is one base away. The J gene is TRBJ1-2, the V gene TRBV12-3 or TRBV12-4, with no clear D. The CDR3 sequence is 12 residues long. The CDR3: CASSKLPSGHTF. CDR3 coding DNA: TGTGCCAGCAGTAAGCTCCCATCTGGCCACACCTTC.

The chain links TRBV15 to TRBJ1-1; 12 bases match TRBD1. Germline CDR1 and CDR2: LNHNV and YYDKDF (reference sequence). The CDR3 has 17 amino acids. With 6 bases clipped from V and 3 bases from J, the junction kept 11 bases outside the gene matches. DNA for the CDR3: TGTGCCACCAGTAGGGACAGGGGGCCGATTAAGGACACTGAAGCTTTCTTT. Its translation: CATSRDRGPIKDTEAFF.